This TCR beta chain was recorded in a study of T cell responses to AZD1222 COVID-19 vaccine. Points from the study as a whole: At baseline, just 6 or 7 AZD1222 recipients tested seropositive. CD4 TCRs linked to vaccination spanned spike, dominating at 160-218 and 743-854.

The germline gives CDR1 MNHEY, CDR2 SVGAGI. This CDR3 contains 13 residues. V was trimmed by 3 bases and J by 1 base, leaving 7 bases between them. Clones were sequenced by immunoSEQ multiplex PCR, and TCRdb holds only the in-frame ones, with some missing. The sample yields over 150,000 clones, about nine tenths seen once. A remark on this clone: Its specificity is not known.

This receptor was identified in an adult who received the AZD1222 COVID-19 vaccine. This chain uses TRBV6-5 with TRBJ2-7; D gene ambiguous. The source was peripheral blood, collected 28 days after the second AZD1222 dose. The CDR3 is CASSYLGSYEQYF. The CDR3 nucleotides read TGTGCCAGCAGTTATCTGGGATCCTACGAGCAGTACTTC.